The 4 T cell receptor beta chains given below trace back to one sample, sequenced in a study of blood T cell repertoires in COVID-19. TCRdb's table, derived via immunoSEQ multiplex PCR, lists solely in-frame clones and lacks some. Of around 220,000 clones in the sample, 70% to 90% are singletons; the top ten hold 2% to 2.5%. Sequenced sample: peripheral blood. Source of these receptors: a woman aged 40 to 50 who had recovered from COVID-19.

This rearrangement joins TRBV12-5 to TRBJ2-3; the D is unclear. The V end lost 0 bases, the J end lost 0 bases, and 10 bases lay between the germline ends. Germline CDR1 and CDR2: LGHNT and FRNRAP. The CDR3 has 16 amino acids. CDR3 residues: CASGLVPGTSTDTQYF. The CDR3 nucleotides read TGTGCTAGTGGTTTGGTACCAGGCACTAGCACAGATACGCAGTATTTT.

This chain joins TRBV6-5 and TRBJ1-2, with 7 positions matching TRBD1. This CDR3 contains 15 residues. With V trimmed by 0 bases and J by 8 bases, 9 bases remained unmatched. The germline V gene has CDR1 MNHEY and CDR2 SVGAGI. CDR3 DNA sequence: TGTGCCAGCAGTTACTCGGAACAGGGGTTACGGGGCTACACCTTC. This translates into CASSYSEQGLRGYTF.

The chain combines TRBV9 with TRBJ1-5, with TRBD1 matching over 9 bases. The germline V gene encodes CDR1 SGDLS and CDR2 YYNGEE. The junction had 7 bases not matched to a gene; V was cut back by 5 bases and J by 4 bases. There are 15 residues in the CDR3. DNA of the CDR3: TGTGCCAGCAGTCGGGACAGGGCGGAGAATCAGCCCCAGCATTTT. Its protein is CASSRDRAENQPQHF.

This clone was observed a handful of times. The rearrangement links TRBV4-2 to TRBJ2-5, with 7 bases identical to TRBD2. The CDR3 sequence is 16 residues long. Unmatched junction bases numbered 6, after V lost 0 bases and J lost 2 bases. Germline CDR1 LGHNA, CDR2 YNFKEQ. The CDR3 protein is CASSQDLASGQETQYF. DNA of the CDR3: TGTGCCAGCAGCCAAGATTTGGCTAGCGGACAAGAGACCCAGTACTTC.